This is a list of T cell receptor beta chains from one sample in a study of blood T cell repertoires in COVID-19. The table came from immunoSEQ multiplex PCR; TCRdb's copy has only in-frame clones and leaves some out. The top ten hold 3% to 4% of the sample, which has about 120,000 clones, under 90% seen once. The sequenced material came from peripheral blood. The source of these receptors is a man aged 55 to 69 with acute or convalescent COVID-19. Both conserved end residues are part of each CDR3. D genes are given only for firm matches. Rows may omit the clone size; those that give it use once, few, many or a size class.

few TRBJ1-1 TRBV5-8 - TGTGCCAGCAGCCCCGGGACTACCGCCGGGGTGAACACTGAAGCTTTCTTT CASSPGTTAGVNTEAFF
- TRBJ1-5 TRBV12-5 - TGTGCTAGTGCTGAAGCCTATCAGCCCCAGCATTTT CASAEAYQPQHF
- TRBJ2-1 TRBV7-8 TRBD2 TGTGCCAGCAGCTTAGGCGGGAGGCCCTACAATGAGCAGTTCTTC CASSLGGRPYNEQFF
once TRBJ2-1 TRBV6-4 - TGTGCCAGCAGTGACTCCGTGACTGGATACAATGAGCAGTTCTTC CASSDSVTGYNEQFF
- TRBJ2-5 TRBV4-2 TRBD2 TGTGCCAGCAGTCGAGGGGGTAGCGGGAGGTCCCAAGAGACCCAGTACTTC CASSRGGSGRSQETQYF
- TRBJ2-5 TRBV10-3 - TGTGCCATCAGTGAAAACGGCAGGGAAGAGACCCAGTACTTC CAISENGREETQYF
once TRBJ1-4 TRBV28 - TGTGCCAGCAGCCCCGGAGGTAATGAAAAACTGTTTTTT CASSPGGNEKLFF
- TRBJ1-2 TRBV5-4 - TGTGCCAGCAGCTTAAGGAGTCGTAACTATGGCTACACCTTC CASSLRSRNYGYTF
- TRBJ2-3 TRBV24-1 TRBD2 TGTGCCACCAGTGATCATAACGGACTAGCGGGAGCAGATACGCAGTATTTT CATSDHNGLAGADTQYF
- TRBJ2-3 TRBV29-1 TRBD1 TGCAGCGCCCGACAGGGGGCAGATACGCAGTATTTT CSARQGADTQYF
- TRBJ1-1 TRBV20-1 - TGCAGCCCCCGGAACACTGAAGCTTTCTTT CSPRNTEAFF
- TRBJ2-3 TRBV7-3 TRBD2 TGTGCCAGCAGCTTAACGGGCGGGAGTGCGGATACGCAGTATTTT CASSLTGGSADTQYF
few TRBJ2-7 TRBV29-1 TRBD2 TGCAGCGTTGAGCTAGCGGGAGGGGTCGAGCAGTACTTC CSVELAGGVEQYF
- TRBJ2-1 TRBV24-1 - TGTGCCACCAGGGGGGGACTGACGGCGAACCACAATGAGCAGTTCTTC CATRGGLTANHNEQFF
- TRBJ2-7 TRBV5-1 TRBD1 TGCGCCAGCAGCTTGGCCACACAGGGGGGCTCCTACGAGCAGTACTTC CASSLATQGGSYEQYF
- TRBJ2-7 TRBV7-2 - TGTGCCAGCAGCTTAGCGGGAGGCGCCTACGAGCAGTACTTC CASSLAGGAYEQYF
- TRBJ2-2 TRBV29-1 TRBD1 TGCAGCGCAAAGAGTTCGGACAGGATGAACACCGGGGAGCTGTTTTTT CSAKSSDRMNTGELFF
once TRBJ2-1 TRBV27 TRBD2 TGTGCCAGCAGTATACCGGGGGGTTACAATGAGCAGTTCTTC CASSIPGGYNEQFF
- TRBJ2-6 TRBV2 TRBD1 TGTGCCAGCAAGGGACAGGGGTCCTCTGGGGCCAACGTCCTGACTTTC CASKGQGSSGANVLTF
- TRBJ2-3 TRBV5-8 - TGTGCCAGCAGCTTGGTATCCTCCCGGGCAGATACGCAGTATTTT CASSLVSSRADTQYF
once TRBJ1-4 TRBV4-3 - TGCGCCAGCAGCCAAGATGTACAGGCGGCTAATGAAAAACTGTTTTTT CASSQDVQAANEKLFF
- TRBJ1-5 TRBV28 - TGTGCCAGCAGTTTGCGAGATCAGCCCCAGCATTTT CASSLRDQPQHF
once TRBJ2-5 TRBV6-2/TRBV6-3 - TGTGCCAGCAGTTACTCCGTTCCTGGTAGAGGAGAGACCCAGTACTTC CASSYSVPGRGETQYF
- TRBJ1-2 TRBV25-1 TRBD1 TGTGCCAGCAGTGCGCCGGGACAGCTCTATGGCTACACCTTC CASSAPGQLYGYTF
- TRBJ2-2 TRBV15 - TGTGCCACCAGCAGAGATCGGGGAACCGGGGAGCTGTTTTTT CATSRDRGTGELFF
- TRBJ1-5 TRBV6-1 TRBD1 TGTGCCAGCAGTGAAGCGGGACAGCCCCAGCCCCAGCATTTT CASSEAGQPQPQHF
- TRBJ2-1 TRBV5-1 TRBD2 TGCGCCAGCAGCTTGGCCAGCGGGAGTTTGGATGAGCAGTTCTTC CASSLASGSLDEQFF
- TRBJ2-5 TRBV11-2 TRBD2 TGTGCCAGCAGCGGGCTAGCGGGAGAGACCCAGTACTTC CASSGLAGETQYF
- TRBJ1-5 TRBV6-5 - TGTGCCAGCAGACCCACAGGGTTCGATCAGCCCCAGCATTTT CASRPTGFDQPQHF
- TRBJ1-1 TRBV6-5 - TGTGCCAGCAGAGTACTACAGGGAGGGAGCACTGAAGCTTTCTTT CASRVLQGGSTEAFF
- TRBJ2-2 TRBV9 - TGTGCCAGCAGCGTAGGGCAGGAACTCACCGGGGAGCTGTTTTTT CASSVGQELTGELFF
- TRBJ2-2 TRBV27 - TGTGCCAGCAGTTTGGGCAGGACGAACACCGGGGAGCTGTTTTTT CASSLGRTNTGELFF
- TRBJ2-3 TRBV15 - TGTGCCACCAGCAGAGGCCTTAGCGGTAGCACAGATACGCAGTATTTT CATSRGLSGSTDTQYF
once TRBJ1-4 TRBV2 - TGTGCCAGCAGTGAAGCGCCTATGGCAACTAATGAAAAACTGTTTTTT CASSEAPMATNEKLFF
- TRBJ2-7 TRBV28 - TGTGCCAGCAGTTTAGGCCGACTCTTATACGAGCAGTACTTC CASSLGRLLYEQYF
- TRBJ1-1 TRBV5-1 - TGCGCCAGCAGCTTGGTAGGGGAAGCGAACACTGAAGCTTTCTTT CASSLVGEANTEAFF
- TRBJ2-7 TRBV4-3 - TGCGCCAGCAGCCAAGATCCTCCCCCGGCCTACGAGCAGTACTTC CASSQDPPPAYEQYF
- TRBJ1-2 TRBV4-1 - TGCGCCAGCAGCCAAGATCTAACAACGAGGGCAGGTTATGGCTACACCTTC CASSQDLTTRAGYGYTF
- TRBJ2-3 TRBV6-2/TRBV6-3 TRBD2 TGTGCCAGCAGCCCTAGCGGGAGGGGGGGAGATACGCAGTATTTT CASSPSGRGGDTQYF
- TRBJ2-2 TRBV27 TRBD2 TGTGCCAGCAGTTTAGGGCTAGCGGGGCAGACCGGGGAGCTGTTTTTT CASSLGLAGQTGELFF